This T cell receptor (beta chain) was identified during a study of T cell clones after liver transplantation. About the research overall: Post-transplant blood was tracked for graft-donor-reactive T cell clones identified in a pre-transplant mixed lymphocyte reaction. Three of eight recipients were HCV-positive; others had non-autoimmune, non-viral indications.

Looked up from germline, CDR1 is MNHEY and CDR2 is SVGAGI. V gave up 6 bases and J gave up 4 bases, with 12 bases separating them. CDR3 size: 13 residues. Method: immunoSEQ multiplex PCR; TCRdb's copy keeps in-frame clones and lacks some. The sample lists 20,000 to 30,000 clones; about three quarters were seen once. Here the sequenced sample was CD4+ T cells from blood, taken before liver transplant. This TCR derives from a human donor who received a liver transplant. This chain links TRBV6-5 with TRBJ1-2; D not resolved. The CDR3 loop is CASRMDFSYGYTF. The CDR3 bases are TGTGCCAGCAGGATGGATTTCAGCTATGGCTACACCTTC.